This entry describes one T cell receptor beta chain. V dropped 1 base and J dropped 6 bases, with 17 bases sitting between them. There are 16 residues in the CDR3. Germline CDR1 SGHRS, CDR2 YFSETQ. A multiplex PCR was run with 60 Vbeta primers and 13 Jbeta primers. Clones were read by immunoSEQ multiplex PCR, and TCRdb kept only the in-frame ones, dropping some. The sample totals 200,000 to 250,000 clones; its top ten clones hold 0.95% to 1.3%. These data originate in a study of cytomegalovirus exposure and HLA in healthy donors. The chain combines TRBV5-1 with TRBJ2-1; tentatively, D is TRBD1 (5 bases). Sequencing input: PBMCs. The clonotype originates from a girl aged 2 to 9 in good health and CMV-seropositive. DNA for the CDR3: TGCGCCAGCAGCTTGACCACAGGTTATTTTAGCAATGAGCAGTTCTTC. As protein: CASSLTTGYFSNEQFF. Using reference TRBV5-1 and TRBJ2-1 for the parts outside the CDR3, the full variable domain is KAGVTQTPRYLIKTRGQQVTLSCSPISGHRSVSWYQQTPGQGLQFLFEYFSETQRNKGNFPGRFSGRQFSNSRSEMNVSTLELGDSALYLCASSLTTGYFSNEQFFGPGTRLTVL.